A single sample gave rise to the 5 T cell receptor beta chains below, sequenced in a study of T cells in Graves' hyperthyroidism and ophthalmopathy. The source material, RNA transcripts, was used to amplify TCR beta CDR3 regions. An initial round of RT-PCR targeting the TCR CDR3 relied on the HTBI primer set. TCRdb reanalysed the multiplex PCR reads using MiXCR and keeps one entry per CDR3 protein. The sample carries under 400,000 distinct CDR3 sequences, 13% to 15% recorded once. The specimen was blood. The receptor source for this set is an older woman with Graves' ophthalmopathy.

This clonotype was found many times. V and J are TRBV20-1 and TRBJ1-5, with D possibly matching TRBD1 (5 bases). The CDR3 covers 16 residues. CDR1 and CDR2 (germline): DFQATT, SNEGSKA (reference sequence). V was cut by 3 bases and J by 7 bases, with 22 bases left in between. In DNA, the CDR3 is TGCAGTGCTAGGACCCCTGGGGGAGCCCTCGGGCAGCCCCAGCATTTT. The encoded protein is CSARTPGGALGQPQHF.

This clonotype was seen a handful of times. The J gene is TRBJ2-3, the V gene TRBV9, with a possible D match to TRBD2 (6 bases). The CDR3 has 16 amino acids. Germline-derived CDR1 and CDR2 are SGDLS and YYNGEE. V was pared by 0 bases and J by 7 bases, with 18 bases between. CDR3 in amino acids: CASSVDPLGGINTQYF. The CDR3 bases are TGTGCCAGCAGCGTAGACCCCCTCGGAGGGATCAATACGCAGTATTTT. Full variable domain (remainder filled in from reference TRBV9 and TRBJ2-3): DSGVTQTPKHLITATGQRVTLRCSPRSGDLSVYWYQQSLDQGLQFLIQYYNGEERAKGNILERFSAQQFPDLHSELNLSSLELGDSALYFCASSVDPLGGINTQYFGPGTRLTVL.

The chain is built from TRBV5-1 and TRBJ2-7; TRBD2 matches at 10 bases. Looked up from germline, CDR1 is SGHRS and CDR2 is YFSETQ. Unmatched junction bases numbered 4, after V lost 4 bases and J lost 0 bases. CDR3 size: 15 residues. CDR3 in amino acids: CASSRGLAFSYEQYF. For the CDR3, the DNA is TGCGCCAGCAGCAGGGGACTAGCGTTCTCCTACGAGCAGTACTTC.

This clonotype was picked up a small number of times. The rearrangement joins TRBV6-1 to TRBJ2-5; 7 bases are a match to TRBD2. The ends lost 5 bases at V and 5 bases at J; junction bases unmatched: 8. The CDR3 runs 14 residues. CDR1 and CDR2 (germline): MNHNS, SASEGT. CDR3 residues: CASSSIGLEETQYF. The CDR3 DNA reads TGTGCCAGCAGTTCTATAGGACTAGAGGAGACCCAGTACTTC.

This clonotype appeared many times. The chain recombines TRBV3-1 with TRBJ2-5; D ambiguous. This CDR3 comprises 12 residues. V lost 2 bases and J 6 bases, leaving 7 bases between the germline ends. CDR1 is LGHDT, CDR2 YNNKEL, per germline (reference sequence). The CDR3, as DNA: TGTGCCAGCAGCCAAACTATTCAGACCCAGTACTTC. It specifies CASSQTIQTQYF.